Shown below are 13 T cell receptor beta chains from a single sample sequenced in a study of T cell responses to AZD1222 COVID-19 vaccine (dated by TCRdb to about 2021). The time point label here, explained by the study, means: about 28 days (+/-7) after the second vaccine dose. The library was generated by the immunoSEQ multiplex PCR assay. The clones in this table, taken by TCRdb from immuneACCESS, are in-frame only. Not every clone is retained; where verified, under half of the shortfall comes from an unresolved V gene, and the cause of the rest is unknown. This sample holds 95,000 to 100,000 clones; approximately 84% were observed only once. Of the sample, approximately 15% is held by the ten largest clones. Sequences were derived from peripheral blood, sampled 28 days after the second AZD1222 dose. The receptors come from an adult who received the AZD1222 COVID-19 vaccine.

The chain combines TRBV2 with TRBJ1-6; 10 positions match TRBD1. The CDR3 contains 15 residues. Germline V CDR1 and CDR2: SNHLY, FYNNEI. After removal of 6 bases from V and 8 bases from J, the junction contained 7 bases not matched to a gene. CDR3 sequence: CASSPGTGAYSPLHF. As DNA, the CDR3 is TGTGCCAGCAGCCCCGGGACAGGGGCCTATTCACCCCTCCACTTT. The complete variable domain, with remaining parts taken from reference TRBV2 and TRBJ1-6, reads EPEVTQTPSHQVTQMGQEVILRCVPISNHLYFYWYRQILGQKVEFLVSFYNNEISEKSEIFDDQFSVERPDGSNFTLKIRSTKLEDSAMYFCASSPGTGAYSPLHFGNGTRLTVT.

The gene calls are TRBV19 and TRBJ2-5, with D unclear. V gave up 9 bases and J gave up 3 bases, with 11 bases separating them. The CDR3 is 12 amino acids. Per germline, CDR1 LNHDA and CDR2 SQIVND (reference sequence). The CDR3 loop reads CASDGRKETQYF. In DNA, the CDR3 is TGTGCCAGCGATGGGCGGAAAGAGACCCAGTACTTC.

The chain uses TRBV30 and TRBJ1-3, with D uncertain. Trimming shortened V by 0 bases and J by 0 bases, and 9 bases separated the two germline ends. Germline CDR1 and CDR2: GTSNPN and SVGIG (reference sequence). CDR3 length: 15 amino acids. CDR3 in amino acids: CAWSVSPSSGNTIYF. CDR3 in DNA: TGTGCCTGGAGTGTATCCCCGAGCTCTGGAAACACCATATATTTT.

This clone occurred once. This chain links TRBV6-2 or TRBV6-3 with TRBJ2-3; TRBD2 matches at 14 bases. Trimming cost V 2 bases and J 7 bases; bases outside gene matches: 5. CDR1 and CDR2 from the germline V gene are MNHEY and SVGEGT. The CDR3 sequence is 16 residues long. CDR3 DNA sequence: TGTGCCAGCAGTTACGGGACTAGCGGGAGAGTATATACGCAGTATTTT. It is translated as CASSYGTSGRVYTQYF.

V gene TRBV11-3 combines with J gene TRBJ2-1; TRBD2 aligns across 9 bases. Germline CDR1 reads SGHNT; CDR2 reads YENEEA. This CDR3 is 15 amino acids long. The V gene end was trimmed by 1 base and the J gene end by 6 bases; junction bases not matched to a gene: 4. This CDR3 reads CASSLVAGVGNEQFF. DNA of the CDR3: TGTGCCAGCAGCTTAGTAGCGGGAGTGGGCAATGAGCAGTTCTTC.

This chain joins TRBV7-9 and TRBJ2-3; no definite D call. The CDR3 is 12 amino acids. V lost 3 bases and J lost 3, with 4 bases in between. Germline V CDR1 and CDR2: SEHNR, FQNEAQ (reference sequence). The CDR3 DNA follows: TGTGCCAGCAGCTTTATTACAGATACGCAGTATTTT. This translates into CASSFITDTQYF.

The chain carries TRBV3-1 (or the pseudogene TRBV3-2) and TRBJ1-1; D uncertain. Per germline, CDR1 LGHDT and CDR2 YNNKEL (reference sequence). There are 14 residues in the CDR3. V was shortened by 8 bases and J by 6 bases, with 19 bases between the two germline ends. This CDR3 reads CASRPGGAAPEAFF. CDR3 in DNA: TGTGCCAGCCGTCCAGGCGGAGCGGCTCCTGAAGCTTTCTTT.

The chain employs TRBV19 and TRBJ2-5, with D hard to call. The CDR3 runs 13 residues. Germline V gives CDR1 LNHDA, CDR2 SQIVND (reference sequence). Trimming left V 3 bases short and J 3 bases short, with 8 bases between. The CDR3 DNA is TGTGCCAGTAGTATGGGCAACGAAGAGACCCAGTACTTC. Translated, it gives CASSMGNEETQYF.

The chain carries TRBV19 and TRBJ2-3, with 8 nucleotides matching TRBD2. The CDR3 runs 16 residues. V shed 7 bases and J 0 bases; nucleotides not matched to a gene: 9. The V gene's germline CDR1 is LNHDA and CDR2 SQIVND (reference sequence). The CDR3, as DNA: TGTGCCAGTATTGGGAGGGCTAGCGGGAGCACAGATACGCAGTATTTT. Protein sequence: CASIGRASGSTDTQYF.

The chain is built from TRBV6-2 or TRBV6-3 and TRBJ1-1; unclear D gene. With 8 bases removed from V and 1 base from J, the gap between germline ends came to 17 bases. The CDR3 has 15 amino acids. From germline, CDR1 is MNHEY and CDR2 SVGEGT. The CDR3 DNA sequence: TGTGCCAGCGGTTCCCCCGCTAGACCGAACACTGAAGCTTTCTTT. As protein: CASGSPARPNTEAFF.

This chain uses TRBV5-1 with TRBJ1-1, with D maybe TRBD1 (6 bases). CDR1 and CDR2 from the germline V gene are SGHRS and YFSETQ. V was pared by 2 bases and J by 1 base, with 15 bases between. This CDR3 has 16 residues. CDR3 coding DNA: TGCGCCAGCAGCTTTCGAACCGGGACACCGAACACTGAAGCTTTCTTT. Protein sequence: CASSFRTGTPNTEAFF.

V usage is TRBV7-3 and J usage is TRBJ1-1; possibly TRBD1 for D (5 bases). CDR3 length: 13 residues. With 5 bases removed from V and 11 bases from J, the gap between germline ends came to 18 bases. Looked up from germline, CDR1 is SGHTA and CDR2 is FQGTGA. The CDR3 loop is CASSPVTGAGAFF. CDR3 coding DNA: TGTGCCAGCAGCCCCGTAACTGGGGCAGGGGCTTTCTTT.

The chain employs TRBV6-5 and TRBJ1-2, with D possibly being TRBD1 (6 bases). Germline V CDR1 and CDR2: MNHEY, SVGAGI. Trimming pared 3 bases from V and 6 bases from J, leaving 11 bases between. This CDR3 region has 13 residues. The CDR3 DNA reads as TGTGCCAGCAGTTATCCGGCAGGGGATGGCTACACCTTC. The encoded protein is CASSYPAGDGYTF.